The clone carrying this T cell receptor beta chain showed up just a few times. Its antigen is not identified. This sample is drawn from a study of CD8+CD57+ T cells in acquired aplastic anemia. Selection for sequencing was limited to patients who had shown CD8+CD57+ cell expansion by flow cytometry. Each of the patients presented with severe acquired aplastic anemia. TCR beta VDJ and CDR3 profiles were obtained from a genomic DNA template. TCRdb re-called the reads with MiXCR, one entry per CDR3 protein. This table has under 350,000 distinct CDR3 sequences, about three fifths appearing once. General observations from the study: In common between the patients and the controls were around 30 CD8+ CDR3 sequences.

Germline trimming cut 7 bases from V and 6 bases from J; bases unmatched to any gene: 7. There are 15 residues in the CDR3. Germline V gene sequence: CDR1 SGHTA, CDR2 FQGNSA. The material sequenced was sorted CD4+, CD8+, or CD8+CD57+ T cells (not recorded which) from PBMCs. This TCR came from a human donor with aplastic anemia. This chain links TRBV7-2 with TRBJ1-6; 9 bases line up with TRBD1. The CDR3 region is CASIGTGNINSPLHF. Written as DNA, the CDR3 is TGTGCCAGCATCGGGACAGGGAACATTAATTCACCCCTCCACTTT.